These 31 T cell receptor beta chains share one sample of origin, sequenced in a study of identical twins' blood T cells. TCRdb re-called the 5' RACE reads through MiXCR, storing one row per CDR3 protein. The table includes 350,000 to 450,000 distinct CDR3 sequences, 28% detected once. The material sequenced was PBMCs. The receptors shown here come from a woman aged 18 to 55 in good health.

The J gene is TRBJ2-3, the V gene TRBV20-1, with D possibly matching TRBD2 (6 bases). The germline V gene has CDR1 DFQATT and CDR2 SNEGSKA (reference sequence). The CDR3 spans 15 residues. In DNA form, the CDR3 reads TGCACCAGCAATGGGCTAGCGCTCACGACAGATACGCAGTATTTT. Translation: CTSNGLALTTDTQYF.

The CDR3 DNA is TGTGCCAGTAGTGGTCCCAGGGGGCTCCTTGGCAATCAGCCCCAGCATTTT. It codes for CASSGPRGLLGNQPQHF. The V and J genes are TRBV19 and TRBJ1-5, with 8 bases that match TRBD1. CDR1 and CDR2 (germline): LNHDA, SQIVND (reference sequence). The CDR3 is made up of 17 amino acids. V shed 5 bases, J shed 2 bases, and the junction held 11 bases outside the gene matches.

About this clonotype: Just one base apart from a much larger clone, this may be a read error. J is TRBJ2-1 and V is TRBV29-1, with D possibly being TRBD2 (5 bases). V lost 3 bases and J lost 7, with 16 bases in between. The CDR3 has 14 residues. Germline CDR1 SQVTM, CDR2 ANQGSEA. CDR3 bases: TGCAGCGTTGATCGACGGGGTGTGGGGAATGAGCAGTTCTTC. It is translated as CSVDRRGVGNEQFF.

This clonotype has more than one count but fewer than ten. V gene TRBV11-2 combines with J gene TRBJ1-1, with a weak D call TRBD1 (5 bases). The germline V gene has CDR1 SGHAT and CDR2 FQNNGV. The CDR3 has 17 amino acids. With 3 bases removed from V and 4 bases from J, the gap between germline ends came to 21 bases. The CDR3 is CASSFGTVRVSGTEAFF. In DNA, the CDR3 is TGTGCCAGCAGCTTCGGGACTGTCAGGGTTTCGGGCACTGAAGCTTTCTTT.

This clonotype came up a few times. CDR3 sequence (DNA): TGTGCCAGCAGTTACACGGGGACACCATACGAGCAGTACTTC. This encodes CASSYTGTPYEQYF. This sequence joins TRBV6-5 and TRBJ2-7, with D tentatively TRBD1 (6 bases). Per germline, CDR1 MNHEY and CDR2 SVGAGI. This CDR3 spans 14 amino acids. V was clipped by 2 bases and J by 4 bases, with 12 bases between them.

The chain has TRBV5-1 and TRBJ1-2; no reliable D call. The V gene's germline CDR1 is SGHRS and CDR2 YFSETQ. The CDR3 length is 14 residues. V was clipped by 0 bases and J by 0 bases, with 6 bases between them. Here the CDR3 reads CASSLVAANYGYTF. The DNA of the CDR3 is TGCGCCAGCAGCTTGGTTGCTGCTAACTATGGCTACACCTTC.

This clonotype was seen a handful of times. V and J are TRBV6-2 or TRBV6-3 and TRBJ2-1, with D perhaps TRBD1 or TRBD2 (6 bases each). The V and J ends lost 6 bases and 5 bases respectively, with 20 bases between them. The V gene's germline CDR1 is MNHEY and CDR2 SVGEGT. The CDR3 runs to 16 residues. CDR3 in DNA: TGTGCCAGCAGCAGAGTCGGGGGCACAGCCCACAATGAGCAGTTCTTC. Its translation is CASSRVGGTAHNEQFF.

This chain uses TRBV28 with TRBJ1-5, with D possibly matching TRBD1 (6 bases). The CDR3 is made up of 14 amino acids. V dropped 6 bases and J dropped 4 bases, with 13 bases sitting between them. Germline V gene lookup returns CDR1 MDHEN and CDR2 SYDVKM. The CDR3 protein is CASRGGGGNQPQHF. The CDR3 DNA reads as TGTGCCAGCAGAGGGGGGGGAGGGAATCAGCCCCAGCATTTT.

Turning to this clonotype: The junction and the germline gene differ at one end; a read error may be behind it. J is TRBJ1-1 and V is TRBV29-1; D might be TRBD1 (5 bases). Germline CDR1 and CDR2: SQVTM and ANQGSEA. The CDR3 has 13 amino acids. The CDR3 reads CSFRGGVNTEAFF. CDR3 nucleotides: TGCAGCTTCCGCGGAGGGGTTAACACTGAAGCCTTCTTT.

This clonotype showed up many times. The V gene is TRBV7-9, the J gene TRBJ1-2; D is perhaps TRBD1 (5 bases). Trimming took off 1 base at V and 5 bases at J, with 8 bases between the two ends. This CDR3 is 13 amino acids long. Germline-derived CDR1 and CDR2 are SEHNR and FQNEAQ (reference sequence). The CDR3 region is CASSLEGLYGYTF. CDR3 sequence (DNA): TGTGCCAGCAGCTTAGAGGGGCTATATGGCTACACCTTC. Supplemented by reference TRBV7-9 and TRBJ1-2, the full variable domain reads DTGVSQNPRHKITKRGQNVTFRCDPISEHNRLYWYRQTLGQGPEFLTYFQNEAQLEKSRLLSDRFSAERPKGSFSTLEIQRTEQGDSAMYLCASSLEGLYGYTFGSGTRLTVV.

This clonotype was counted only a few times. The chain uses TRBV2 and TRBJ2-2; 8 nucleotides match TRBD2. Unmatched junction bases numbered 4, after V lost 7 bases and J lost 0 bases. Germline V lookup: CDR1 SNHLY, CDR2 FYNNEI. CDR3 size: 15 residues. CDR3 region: CASIYSGANTGELFF. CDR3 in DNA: TGTGCCAGCATCTATAGCGGGGCGAACACCGGGGAGCTGTTTTTT.

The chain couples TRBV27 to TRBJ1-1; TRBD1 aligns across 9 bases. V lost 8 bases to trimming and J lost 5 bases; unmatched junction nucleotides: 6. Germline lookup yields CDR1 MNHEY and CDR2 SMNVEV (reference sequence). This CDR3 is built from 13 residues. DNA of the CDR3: TGTGCCAGCTCGGAGACAGGGGGAACTGAAGCTTTCTTT. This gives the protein CASSETGGTEAFF.

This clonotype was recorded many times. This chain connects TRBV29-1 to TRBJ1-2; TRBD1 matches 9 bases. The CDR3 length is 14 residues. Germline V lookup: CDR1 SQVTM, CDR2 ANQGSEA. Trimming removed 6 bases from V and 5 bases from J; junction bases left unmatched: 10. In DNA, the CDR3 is TGCAGCGTCGAAAACCGGGACAGGGTATATGGCTACACCTTC. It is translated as CSVENRDRVYGYTF.

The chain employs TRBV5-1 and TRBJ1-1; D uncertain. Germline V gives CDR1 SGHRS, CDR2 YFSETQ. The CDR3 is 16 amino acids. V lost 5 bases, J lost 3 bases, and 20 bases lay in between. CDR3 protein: CASSLTGGSSDTEAFF. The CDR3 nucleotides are TGCGCCAGCAGTCTCACGGGTGGGAGCTCGGACACTGAAGCTTTCTTT.

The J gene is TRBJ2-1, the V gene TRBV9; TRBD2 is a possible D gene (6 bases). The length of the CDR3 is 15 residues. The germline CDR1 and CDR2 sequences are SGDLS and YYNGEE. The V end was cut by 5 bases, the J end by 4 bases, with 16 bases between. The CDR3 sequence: CASSPGGETYNEQFF. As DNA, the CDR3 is TGTGCCAGCAGTCCTGGCGGGGAAACTTACAATGAGCAGTTCTTC.

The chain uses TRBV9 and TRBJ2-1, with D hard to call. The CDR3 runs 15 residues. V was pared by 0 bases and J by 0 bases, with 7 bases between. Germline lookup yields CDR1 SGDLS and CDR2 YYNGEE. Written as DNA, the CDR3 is TGTGCCAGCAGCGTAGTTGATAGCTCCTACAATGAGCAGTTCTTC. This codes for CASSVVDSSYNEQFF.

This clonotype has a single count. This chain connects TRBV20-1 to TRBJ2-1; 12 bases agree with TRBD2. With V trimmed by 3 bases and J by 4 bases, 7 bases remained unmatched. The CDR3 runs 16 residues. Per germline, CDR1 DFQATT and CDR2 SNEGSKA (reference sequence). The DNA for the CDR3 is TGCAGTGCTAGTGGTTTGGGGACTAGCGGGTACAATGAGCAGTTCTTC. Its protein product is CSASGLGTSGYNEQFF.

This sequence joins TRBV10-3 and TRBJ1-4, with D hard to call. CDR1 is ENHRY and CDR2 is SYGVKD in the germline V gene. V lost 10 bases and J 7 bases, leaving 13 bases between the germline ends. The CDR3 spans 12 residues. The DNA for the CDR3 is TGTGCCACCGGCCGTGTCGGTGAAAAACTGTTTTTT. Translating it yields CATGRVGEKLFF.

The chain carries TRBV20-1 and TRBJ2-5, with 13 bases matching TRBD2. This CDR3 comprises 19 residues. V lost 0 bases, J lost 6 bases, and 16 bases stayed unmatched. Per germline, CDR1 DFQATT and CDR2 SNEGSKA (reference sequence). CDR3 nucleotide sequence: TGCAGTGCTAGAGAGGGGACTAGCGGGACTGTTTCCACATTCCAGACCCAGTACTTC. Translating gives CSAREGTSGTVSTFQTQYF.

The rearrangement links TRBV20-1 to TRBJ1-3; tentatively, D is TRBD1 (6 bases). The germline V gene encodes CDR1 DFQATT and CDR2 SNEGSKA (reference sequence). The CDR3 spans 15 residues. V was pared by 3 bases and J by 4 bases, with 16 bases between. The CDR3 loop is CSASTNRVYGNTIYF. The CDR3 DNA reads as TGCAGTGCTAGCACGAACAGGGTTTACGGAAACACCATATATTTT.

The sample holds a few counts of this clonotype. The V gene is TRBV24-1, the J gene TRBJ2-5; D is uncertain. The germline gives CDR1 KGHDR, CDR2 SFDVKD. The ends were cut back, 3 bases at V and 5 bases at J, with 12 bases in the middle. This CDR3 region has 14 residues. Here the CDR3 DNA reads TGTGCCACCAGTGATCCCCTCGACGCGGAGACCCAGTACTTC. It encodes CATSDPLDAETQYF.

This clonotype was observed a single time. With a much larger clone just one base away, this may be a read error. The DNA of the CDR3 is TGTGCCAGCAGCGGTCGTGAGGCGTTCTACGGGCAGTACTTC. Amino acid sequence: CASSGREAFYGQYF. This chain uses TRBV13 with TRBJ2-7; D uncertain. The germline V gene encodes CDR1 PRHDT and CDR2 FYEKMQ (reference sequence). CDR3 length: 14 residues.

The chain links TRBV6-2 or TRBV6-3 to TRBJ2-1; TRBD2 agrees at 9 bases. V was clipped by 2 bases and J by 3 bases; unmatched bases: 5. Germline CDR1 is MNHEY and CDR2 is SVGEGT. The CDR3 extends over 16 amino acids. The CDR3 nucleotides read TGTGCCAGCAGTTACATTAGCGGGAGATTCTACAATGAGCAGTTCTTC. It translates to CASSYISGRFYNEQFF.

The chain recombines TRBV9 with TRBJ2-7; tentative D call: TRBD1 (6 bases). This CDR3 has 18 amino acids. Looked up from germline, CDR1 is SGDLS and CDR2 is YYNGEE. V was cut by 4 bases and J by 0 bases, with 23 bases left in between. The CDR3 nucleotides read TGTGCCAGCAGCCCGGTGGAAGGGGGTCACCAATACTCCTACGAGCAGTACTTC. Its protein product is CASSPVEGGHQYSYEQYF.

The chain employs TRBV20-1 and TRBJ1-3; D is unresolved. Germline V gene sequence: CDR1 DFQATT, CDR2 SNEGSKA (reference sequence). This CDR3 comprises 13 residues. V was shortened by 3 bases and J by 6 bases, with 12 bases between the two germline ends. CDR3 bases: TGCAGTGCTAGTTTGGCAGGTCAAAACACCATATATTTT. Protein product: CSASLAGQNTIYF.

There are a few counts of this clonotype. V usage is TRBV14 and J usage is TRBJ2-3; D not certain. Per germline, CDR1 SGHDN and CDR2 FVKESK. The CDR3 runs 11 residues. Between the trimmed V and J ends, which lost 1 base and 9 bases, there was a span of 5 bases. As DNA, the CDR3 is TGTGCCAGCAGCCAAGTGCAGACGCAGTATTTT. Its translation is CASSQVQTQYF.

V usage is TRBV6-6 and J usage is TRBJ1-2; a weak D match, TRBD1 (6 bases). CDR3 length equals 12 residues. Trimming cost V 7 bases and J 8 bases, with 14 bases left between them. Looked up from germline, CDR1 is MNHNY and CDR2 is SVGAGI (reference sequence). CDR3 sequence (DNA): TGTGCCAGCACCAAGGGGGTTTCGGGCTACACCTTC. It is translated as CASTKGVSGYTF.

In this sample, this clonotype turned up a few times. Here the CDR3 reads CASSPEGRNTIYF. The CDR3 nucleotides read TGTGCCAGCTCACCAGAGGGGAGGAACACCATATATTTT. The rearrangement uses TRBV18 and TRBJ1-3; maybe TRBD1 (5 bases). The CDR3 loop spans 13 amino acids. Trimming cost V 2 bases and J 7 bases, with 9 bases left between them. Germline lookup yields CDR1 KGHSH and CDR2 LQKENI.

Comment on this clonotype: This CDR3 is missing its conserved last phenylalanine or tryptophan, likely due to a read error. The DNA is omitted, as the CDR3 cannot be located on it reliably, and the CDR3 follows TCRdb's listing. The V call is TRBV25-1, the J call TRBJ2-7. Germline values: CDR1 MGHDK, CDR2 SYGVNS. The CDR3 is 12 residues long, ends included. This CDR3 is CASSELMANLYS.

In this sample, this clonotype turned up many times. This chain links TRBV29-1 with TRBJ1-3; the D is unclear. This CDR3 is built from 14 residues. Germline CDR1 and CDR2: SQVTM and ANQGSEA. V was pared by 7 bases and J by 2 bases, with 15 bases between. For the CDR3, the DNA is TGCAGCGCCTACCCTGGGCCTACTGGAAACACCATATATTTT. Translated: CSAYPGPTGNTIYF.

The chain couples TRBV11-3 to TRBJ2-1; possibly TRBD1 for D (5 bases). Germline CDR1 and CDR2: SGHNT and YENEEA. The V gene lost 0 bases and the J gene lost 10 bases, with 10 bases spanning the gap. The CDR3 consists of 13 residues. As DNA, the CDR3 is TGTGCCAGCAGCTTAGATGGGGCAGGCGAGCAGTTCTTC. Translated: CASSLDGAGEQFF.